Described below is a single T cell receptor (beta chain) sequence and its context. Its antigen remains unknown. The entirety of the isolated RNA underwent reverse transcription, so expressed TCRB transcripts were sequenced. TCRdb's table, derived via immunoSEQ multiplex PCR, lists solely in-frame clones and lacks some. The sample lists 810,000 or so clones, about a sixth occurring once. There are 17 residues in the CDR3. Germline V gives CDR1 KGHSH, CDR2 LQKENI. J lost 8 bases, V lost 3 bases, and 14 bases had no gene match. This sample is drawn from a study of beta chain features in type 1 diabetes. Study-wide points: Type 1 diabetes patients showed fewer insertions and more deletions at VDJ junctions. TCRB repertoires of naive, central memory and Treg cells appeared more similar among patients than among healthy donors. Moderately but significantly shorter TCRB CDR3s were found in Type 1 diabetes patients in all four CD4+ subsets.

It was via CD45RO/CCR7/CD25/CD127/CD95/CD27 that CD4+ naive, central memory, regulatory and stem cell-like memory cells were sorted. The sequence derives from a woman under 30 in good health. The sample consisted of naive CD4+ T cells from blood. This chain links TRBV18 with TRBJ2-4; TRBD2 matches 9 bases. The chain's CDR3 is CASSPWGLAGETDIQYF. Written as DNA, the CDR3 is TGTGCCAGCTCACCGTGGGGGTTAGCGGGAGAAACGGACATTCAGTACTTC.